The next 13 T cell receptor beta chains were all read from a single sample in a study of identical twins. TCRdb re-derived calls from the 5' RACE reads in MiXCR, one entry per CDR3 protein. The sample shows about 690,000 distinct CDR3 sequences, around 6.1% of them seen only once. What was sequenced was naive T cells sorted from blood. The receptors stem from a young man in good health.

The chain couples TRBV4-3 to TRBJ2-1; 7 bases agree with TRBD1. The CDR3 contains 15 residues. Germline-derived CDR1 and CDR2 are LGHNA and YSLEER. V gave up 4 bases and J gave up 3 bases; unmatched junction bases: 6. In DNA, the CDR3 is TGCGCCAGCAGCCGGGGACCAGGGGGCTACAATGAGCAGTTCTTC. The encoded protein is CASSRGPGGYNEQFF.

This clonotype was detected many times. The rearrangement joins TRBV20-1 to TRBJ2-1; 16 bases line up with TRBD2. CDR1 DFQATT and CDR2 SNEGSKA come from the germline V gene (reference sequence). Trimming removed 0 bases from V and 0 bases from J; junction bases left unmatched: 5. The CDR3 contains 19 residues. The CDR3 nucleotides are TGCAGTGCTAGAGATAGGGGACTAGCGGGAGGGCGCTCCTACAATGAGCAGTTCTTC. The encoded protein is CSARDRGLAGGRSYNEQFF.

V usage is TRBV20-1 and J usage is TRBJ1-1; D is unresolved. In germline, CDR1 is DFQATT, CDR2 SNEGSKA (reference sequence). Trimming took 1 base from V and 4 from J, leaving 7 bases between them. The CDR3 extends over 12 amino acids. The CDR3, as DNA: TGCAGTGCTAGAGTTGGGCTCACTGAAGCTTTCTTT. As protein: CSARVGLTEAFF.

This clonotype was picked up many times. This chain uses TRBV20-1 with TRBJ2-1, with D uncertain. V was shortened by 2 bases and J by 8 bases, with 7 bases between the two germline ends. This CDR3 spans 11 amino acids. CDR1 is DFQATT and CDR2 is SNEGSKA in the germline V gene (reference sequence). The CDR3 is CSARFGYEQFF. As DNA, the CDR3 is TGCAGTGCTAGATTCGGTTATGAGCAGTTCTTC.

This clonotype was detected many times. The chain combines TRBV12-3 or TRBV12-4 with TRBJ2-2; D call uncertain. This CDR3 is built from 11 residues. Deletions cut 6 bases from V and 10 bases from J, with 9 bases between. CDR3 in amino acids: CASSTLEELFF. CDR3 DNA: TGTGCCAGCAGCACCTTAGAGGAGCTGTTTTTT.

The chain employs TRBV2 and TRBJ2-3, with 13 bases identical to TRBD2. The CDR3 consists of 17 residues. J lost 4 bases, V lost 5 bases, and 9 bases had no gene match. Germline V CDR1 and CDR2: SNHLY, FYNNEI. CDR3 bases: TGTGCCAGCAGTCCTTATCGGGGACTAGCGGGATCAGATACGCAGTATTTT. As protein: CASSPYRGLAGSDTQYF.

The chain couples TRBV20-1 to TRBJ2-1; no clear D. The CDR3 is 13 residues long. V was shortened by 3 bases and J by 6 bases, with 12 bases between the two germline ends. The germline V gene has CDR1 DFQATT and CDR2 SNEGSKA (reference sequence). The CDR3 DNA is TGCAGTGCTAGCCCCCCCTATGTCAATGAGCAGTTCTTC. It yields the protein CSASPPYVNEQFF.

This chain joins TRBV19 and TRBJ2-5; D is possibly TRBD1 (5 bases). V was trimmed by 4 bases and J by 1 base, leaving 10 bases between them. Germline CDR1 LNHDA, CDR2 SQIVND (reference sequence). This CDR3 comprises 14 residues. Here the CDR3 DNA reads TGTGCCAGTAGTAAAGACAGACTCCAAGAGACCCAGTACTTC. It specifies CASSKDRLQETQYF. The full variable domain, its missing parts supplied by reference TRBV19 and TRBJ2-5, is DGGITQSPKYLFRKEGQNVTLSCEQNLNHDAMYWYRQDPGQGLRLIYYSQIVNDFQKGDIAEGYSVSREKKESFPLTVTSAQKNPTAFYLCASSKDRLQETQYFGPGTRLLVL.

In its sample, this clonotype was seen a few times. The rearrangement links TRBV11-1 to TRBJ2-3; D unresolved. Per germline, CDR1 SGHAT and CDR2 FQDESV (reference sequence). V was trimmed by 1 base and J by 0 bases, leaving 20 bases between them. This CDR3 contains 19 residues. The CDR3 spells CASSLVRSRHLTSTDTQYF. DNA of the CDR3: TGTGCCAGCAGCTTAGTCAGGTCCCGCCACCTGACTAGCACAGATACGCAGTATTTT.

This clonotype was seen many times. The gene calls are TRBV27 and TRBJ2-3; TRBD2 matches at 10 bases. The CDR3 is made up of 16 amino acids. Germline CDR1 MNHEY, CDR2 SMNVEV (reference sequence). V gave up 5 bases and J gave up 6 bases; unmatched junction bases: 11. Here the CDR3 reads CASSPRTSGVLDTQYF. The CDR3 coding sequence is TGTGCCAGCAGTCCCCGGACTAGCGGAGTTTTGGATACGCAGTATTTT.

This clonotype was counted only a few times. This chain links TRBV29-1 with TRBJ2-7; D is possibly TRBD2 (5 bases). Trimming pared 4 bases from V and 1 base from J, leaving 14 bases between. The V gene's germline CDR1 is SQVTM and CDR2 ANQGSEA. The length of the CDR3 is 14 residues. The CDR3 protein is CSVVGADGSYEQYV. In DNA, the CDR3 is TGCAGCGTTGTAGGAGCGGACGGTTCCTACGAGCAGTACGTC.

This clonotype was recorded at least ten times. V is TRBV12-3 or TRBV12-4 and J is TRBJ2-1, with 7 bases aligning to TRBD2. The CDR3 covers 13 residues. Trimming at V came to 5 bases and at J to 5 bases, leaving 3 bases not matched to a gene. CDR3 region: CASSQTSNNEQFF. For the CDR3, the DNA is TGTGCCAGCAGTCAGACTAGCAACAATGAGCAGTTCTTC.

This clonotype was seen repeatedly, ten times or more. The V and J genes are TRBV29-1 and TRBJ2-5, with D tentatively TRBD1 (5 bases). This CDR3 spans 13 amino acids. The germline CDR1 and CDR2 sequences are SQVTM and ANQGSEA. Trimming pared 7 bases from V and 0 bases from J, leaving 12 bases between. CDR3 amino acids: CSGKTEYQETQYF. For the CDR3, the DNA is TGCAGCGGAAAGACAGAGTACCAAGAGACCCAGTACTTC.